This T cell receptor (beta chain) was captured in a study of T cell repertoires in cytomegalovirus infection (dated by TCRdb to about 2019). Background for the entire study: Donor HLA type was relevant to the analysis, because carriage of CMV infection together with the matching HLA type was indicated by public TCR beta signatures. Study-level results and caveats: In both this cohort and an independent cohort of 352 donors, the cumulative frequency of public TCR beta family members distinguished carriers of CMV infection plus the relevant HLA type. The ex vivo response was dominated by HLA-C-restricted CMV-specific TCR beta clonotypes, which also provided the single most frequent clonotype in two of eight donors.

On this clonotype: No antigen is known for it. No per-base quality is available; no much larger clone lies one base away.

The germline V gene encodes CDR1 SNHLY and CDR2 FYNNEI. Trimming takes 1 base off V and 4 bases off J; junction bases not matched to a gene: 7. Including the terminal cysteine and phenylalanine, the CDR3 comprises 16 residues. CDR3 DNA is the only sequence kept; it has 48 bases, read in frame from the first base. The instrument was an Illumina HiSeq 1500. The public reads were quality trimmed at Q25 with fastp and then assembled into clones with MiXCR by TCRdb, keeping productive beta chains. Each CDR3 protein appears once, grouped with its most common genes and DNA. The sample table records under 850,000 distinct CDR3 sequences; 35% of these occur just once. The ten largest clones take up roughly 2.9% of the sample.

Sequencing was performed on PBMCs. The V and J segments used are TRBV2 and TRBJ2-5; 9 bases in the junction line up with TRBD1. The sequence derives from a human donor in good health (CMV status not recorded). Some clones in this sample may be carry-over from other donors' samples. CDR3 region: CASSEGTGVNPETQYF. Read as DNA, the sequence is TGTGCCAGCAGTGAAGGGACAGGGGTCAATCCAGAGACCCAGTACTTC. Supplemented by the reference TRBV2 and TRBJ2-5 proteins around the CDR3, the complete variable domain is EPEVTQTPSHQVTQMGQEVILRCVPISNHLYFYWYRQILGQKVEFLVSFYNNEISEKSEIFDDQFSVERPDGSNFTLKIRSTKLEDSAMYFCASSEGTGVNPETQYFGPGTRLLVL.